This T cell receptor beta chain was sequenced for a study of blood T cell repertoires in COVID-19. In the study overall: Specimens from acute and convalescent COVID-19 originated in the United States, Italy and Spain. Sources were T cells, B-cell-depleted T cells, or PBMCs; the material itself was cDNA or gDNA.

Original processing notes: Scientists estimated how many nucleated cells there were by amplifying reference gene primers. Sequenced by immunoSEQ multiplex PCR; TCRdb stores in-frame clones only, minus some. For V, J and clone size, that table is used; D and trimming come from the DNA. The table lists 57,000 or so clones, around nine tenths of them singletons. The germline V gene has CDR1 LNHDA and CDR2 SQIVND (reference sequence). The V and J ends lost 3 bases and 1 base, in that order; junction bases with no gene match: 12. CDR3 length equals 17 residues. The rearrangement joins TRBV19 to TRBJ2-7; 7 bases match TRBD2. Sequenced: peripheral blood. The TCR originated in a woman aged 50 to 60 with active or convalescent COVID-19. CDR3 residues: CASSISGLVPFSYEQYF. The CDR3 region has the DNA TGTGCCAGTAGTATTTCTGGACTAGTCCCTTTTTCCTACGAGCAGTACTTC.